This T cell receptor (beta chain) was sequenced in a study of T cell responses to AZD1222 COVID-19 vaccine. Study observations and caveats: No day 14 peak samples; only post-peak repertoires were characterized. Donor demographics were predominantly white British with a female majority; clonal diversity may be underestimated. Targets within unmutated variant regions were reportedly found for nearly half of spike-specific TCRs.

Concerning this clone itself: Its antigen is not known.

Trimming pared 1 base from V and 7 bases from J, leaving 13 bases between. The CDR3 totals 15 residues. Germline-derived CDR1 and CDR2 are SGHVS and FQNEAQ. Profiling relied on immunoSEQ multiplex PCR, and the TCRdb table lists in-frame clones only, not all of them. The sample consists of 180,000 or so clones, 85% to 95% of them appearing once. The chain joins TRBV7-8 to TRBJ1-4, with D possibly TRBD1 on 5 matching bases. The sequencing here drew on peripheral blood, taken on day 0 of AZD1222 vaccination. This receptor was identified in an adult in good health. This CDR3 is CASSLGPGIFEKLFF. The CDR3 bases are TGTGCCAGCAGCTTAGGACCAGGGATCTTTGAAAAACTGTTTTTT.